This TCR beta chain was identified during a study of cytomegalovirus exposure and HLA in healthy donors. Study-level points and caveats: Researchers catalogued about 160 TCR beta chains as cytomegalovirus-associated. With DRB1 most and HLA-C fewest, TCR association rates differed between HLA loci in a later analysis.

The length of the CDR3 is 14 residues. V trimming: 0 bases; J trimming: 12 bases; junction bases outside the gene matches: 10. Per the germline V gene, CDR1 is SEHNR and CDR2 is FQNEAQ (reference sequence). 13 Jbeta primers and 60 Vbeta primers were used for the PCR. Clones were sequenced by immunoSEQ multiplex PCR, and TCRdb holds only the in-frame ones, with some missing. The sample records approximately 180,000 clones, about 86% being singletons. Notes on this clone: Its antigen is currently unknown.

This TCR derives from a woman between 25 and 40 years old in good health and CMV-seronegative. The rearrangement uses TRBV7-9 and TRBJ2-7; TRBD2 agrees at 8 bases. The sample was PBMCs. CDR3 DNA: TGTGCCAGCAGCTTAGCGGCGGGGGGCGGCCGGCGGTACTTC. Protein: CASSLAAGGGRRYF.